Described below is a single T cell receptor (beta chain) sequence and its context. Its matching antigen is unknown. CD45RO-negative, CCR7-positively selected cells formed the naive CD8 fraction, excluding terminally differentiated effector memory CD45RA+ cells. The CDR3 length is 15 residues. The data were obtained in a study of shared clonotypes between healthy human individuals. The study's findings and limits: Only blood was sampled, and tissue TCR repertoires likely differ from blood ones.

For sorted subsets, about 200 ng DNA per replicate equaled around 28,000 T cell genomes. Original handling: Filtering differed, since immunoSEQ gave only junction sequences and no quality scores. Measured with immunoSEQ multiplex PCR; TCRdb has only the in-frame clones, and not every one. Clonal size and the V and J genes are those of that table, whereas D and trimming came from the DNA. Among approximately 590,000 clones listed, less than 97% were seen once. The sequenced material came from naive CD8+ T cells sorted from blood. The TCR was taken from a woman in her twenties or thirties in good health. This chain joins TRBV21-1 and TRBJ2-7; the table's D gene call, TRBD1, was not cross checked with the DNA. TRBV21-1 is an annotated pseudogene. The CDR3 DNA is TGTGCCAGCAGCAGAACCGAACAGGGACCCTACGAGCAGTACTTC. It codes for CASSRTEQGPYEQYF.